This T cell receptor beta chain was sequenced during a study of cytomegalovirus exposure and HLA in healthy donors. Findings of the study overall: The Asian-associated ancestry cluster reportedly had fewer N-insertions than the approximately 670-donor mean in a later analysis.

A single count supports this clone. Its specificity is not known. V was cut by 5 bases and J by 7 bases, with 7 bases left in between. CDR3 size: 10 residues. Per germline, CDR1 DFQATT and CDR2 SNEGSKA (reference sequence). The study ran its PCR with 60 Vbeta and 13 Jbeta primers. Generated by immunoSEQ multiplex PCR, the TCRdb table keeps only in-frame clones and is missing some. This sample yields 55,000 to 80,000 clones, of which around three quarters are seen a single time; about 8% belongs to the top ten. Sequenced input: PBMCs. The rearrangement joins TRBV20-1 to TRBJ2-3; a possible D gene is TRBD2 (6 bases). This TCR derives from a man in his fifties or sixties in good health and CMV-seropositive. CDR3 nucleotide sequence: TGCAGTGCTCGGGACTATACGCAGTATTTT. It yields the protein CSARDYTQYF.